One and the same sample provided the 18 T cell receptor beta chains below, sequenced in a study of shared clonotypes between healthy human individuals. Sequencing used immunoSEQ multiplex PCR; TCRdb keeps in-frame clones, though not all of them. The sample holds 1.5 million to 1.9 million clones; approximately 98% are singletons and the top ten take around 0.47%. The sequencing input was naive CD4+ T cells sorted from blood. The subset is: CD45RA+ positively selected. Receptors were obtained from a man aged 25 to 40 in good health.

The gene calls are TRBV11-2 and TRBJ2-2; 11 bases fit TRBD2. Losses at the gene ends were 1 base for V and 6 bases for J; bases not matched to a gene: 4. The CDR3 length is 16 residues. Germline lookup yields CDR1 SGHAT and CDR2 FQNNGV. The CDR3 spells CASSLVSGRAAGELFF. Written as DNA, the CDR3 is TGTGCCAGCAGCTTAGTTAGCGGGAGGGCCGCCGGGGAGCTGTTTTTT.

The rearrangement uses TRBV18 and TRBJ2-3; 9 nucleotides match TRBD2. The CDR3 length is 17 residues. V shed 1 base, J shed 5 bases, and the junction held 10 bases outside the gene matches. The germline V gene has CDR1 KGHSH and CDR2 LQKENI. The CDR3, as DNA: TGTGCCAGCTCACCACTCGGCGGGAGGGCAGCGGGAGATACGCAGTATTTT. It codes for CASSPLGGRAAGDTQYF.

The CDR3 DNA reads as TGTGCCACCGGGATTGCAGATACGCAGTATTTT. Its protein is CATGIADTQYF. J is TRBJ2-3 and V is TRBV15; D unresolved. Between the trimmed V and J ends, which lost 8 bases and 4 bases, there was a span of 7 bases. This CDR3 has 11 amino acids. CDR1 LNHNV and CDR2 YYDKDF come from the germline V gene (reference sequence). Using reference TRBV15 and TRBJ2-3 for the parts outside the CDR3, the full variable domain is DAMVIQNPRYQVTQFGKPVTLSCSQTLNHNVMYWYQQKSSQAPKLLFHYYDKDFNNEADTPDNFQSRRPNTSFCFLDIRSPGLGDTAMYLCATGIADTQYFGPGTRLTVL.

CDR3 nucleotide sequence: TGTGCCAGCAGTTACTTGCCAGCGGGAGTTTTCTACGAGCAGTACTTC. It translates to CASSYLPAGVFYEQYF. The genes are TRBV6-5 and TRBJ2-7; 8 bases line up with TRBD2. Germline assignment: CDR1 MNHEY and CDR2 SVGAGI. V trimming: 1 base; J trimming: 3 bases; junction bases outside the gene matches: 8. This CDR3 has 16 amino acids.

The CDR3 coding sequence is TGCGCCAGCAGCTTGTACTGGAACACCGGGGAGCTGTTTTTT. Translated, it gives CASSLYWNTGELFF. This chain links TRBV5-1 with TRBJ2-2; D uncertain. The CDR3 contains 14 residues. Trimming took 1 base from V and 1 from J, leaving 5 bases between them. Germline V gene lookup returns CDR1 SGHRS and CDR2 YFSETQ.

This chain connects TRBV28 to TRBJ2-7, with 7 bases identical to TRBD2. CDR1 MDHEN and CDR2 SYDVKM come from the germline V gene. J was trimmed by 3 bases and V by 6 bases; bases with no gene match: 5. The CDR3 sequence is 13 residues long. The CDR3 DNA sequence: TGTGCCAGCAGGGAACCGGGAGGCTACGAGCAGTACTTC. Encoded protein: CASREPGGYEQYF. The full variable domain, in which reference TRBV28 and TRBJ2-7 provide the parts outside the CDR3, is DVKVTQSSRYLVKRTGEKVFLECVQDMDHENMFWYRQDPGLGLRLIYFSYDVKMKEKGDIPEGYSVSREKKERFSLILESASTNQTSMYLCASREPGGYEQYFGPGTRLTVT.

Remarks on this clone: The junction and the germline gene differ at one end; a read error may be behind it. The gene calls are TRBV7-7 and TRBJ2-1; the match to TRBD2 covers 10 bases. The CDR3 length is 16 residues. CDR1 is SSHAT, CDR2 FNYEAQ, per germline (reference sequence). This CDR3 is CASSPIGLAGDLKQFF. The CDR3 bases are TGTGCTAGCAGCCCTATTGGCCTAGCGGGAGATTTGAAGCAGTTCTTC.

This clone was seen only once. V usage is TRBV11-2 and J usage is TRBJ2-7, with TRBD2 as a possible D gene (6 bases). Germline loops: CDR1 SGHAT, CDR2 FQNNGV. The CDR3 spans 15 residues. Trimming removed 1 base from V and 2 bases from J, with 12 bases in between. CDR3 sequence: CASSLGLGLAYEQYF. The CDR3 DNA reads TGTGCCAGCAGCTTAGGACTAGGTTTAGCCTACGAGCAGTACTTC.

J is TRBJ2-1 and V is TRBV5-6; 7 bases are a match to TRBD2. Germline lookup yields CDR1 SGHDT and CDR2 YYEEEE. The V segment lost 0 bases and the J segment 0 bases; nucleotides outside the gene matches: 3. The CDR3 is made up of 16 amino acids. The CDR3 loop is CASSLDRGSSYNEQFF. The CDR3 bases are TGTGCCAGCAGCTTGGATCGCGGGAGCTCCTACAATGAGCAGTTCTTC. Variable domain in full (rest from reference TRBV5-6 and TRBJ2-1): DAGVTQSPTHLIKTRGQQVTLRCSPKSGHDTVSWYQQALGQGPQFIFQYYEEEERQRGNFPDRFSGHQFPNYSSELNVNALLLGDSALYLCASSLDRGSSYNEQFFGPGTRLTVL.

The CDR3 loop is CASSVARGLAGVVNNEQFF. The CDR3 nucleotides read TGTGCCAGCAGCGTAGCCCGTGGACTAGCGGGAGTTGTAAACAATGAGCAGTTCTTC. The chain recombines TRBV9 with TRBJ2-1, with 13 bases that match TRBD2. The CDR3 consists of 19 residues. CDR1 and CDR2 (germline): SGDLS, YYNGEE. After removal of 0 bases from V and 5 bases from J, the junction contained 11 bases not matched to a gene.

The chain recombines TRBV6-5 with TRBJ2-7; TRBD2 matches at 9 bases. This CDR3 has 16 residues. Germline assignment: CDR1 MNHEY and CDR2 SVGAGI. J was trimmed by 2 bases and V by 4 bases; bases with no gene match: 9. As DNA, the CDR3 is TGTGCCAGCAGTTTAGTGCGCGGGAGGGCACCCTACGAGCAGTACTTC. Translated: CASSLVRGRAPYEQYF.

The chain couples TRBV25-1 to TRBJ1-1; D gene unclear. Germline assignment: CDR1 MGHDK and CDR2 SYGVNS. The CDR3 is made up of 18 amino acids. Trimming removed 0 bases from V and 0 bases from J, with 17 bases in between. DNA for the CDR3: TGTGCCAGCAGTGAATACGCAGGCATACCATTCATGAACACTGAAGCTTTCTTT. Translation gives CASSEYAGIPFMNTEAFF.

The rearrangement links TRBV29-1 to TRBJ2-7; TRBD2 matches 9 bases. Trimming cost V 5 bases and J 4 bases; bases outside gene matches: 12. Germline V gene sequence: CDR1 SQVTM, CDR2 ANQGSEA. The CDR3 consists of 15 residues. CDR3 in DNA: TGCAGCGTTCAGCTCGCTCTAGCGGGACCGTACGAGCAGTACTTC. Translated: CSVQLALAGPYEQYF.

This chain joins TRBV9 and TRBJ2-7; maybe TRBD2 (6 bases). Germline V gives CDR1 SGDLS, CDR2 YYNGEE. Trimming took 4 bases from V and 5 from J, leaving 16 bases between them. The CDR3 contains 14 residues. CDR3 protein: CASSTQWDFDEQYF. CDR3 coding DNA: TGTGCCAGCAGCACCCAATGGGACTTTGACGAGCAGTACTTC. The full variable domain, its missing parts supplied by reference TRBV9 and TRBJ2-7, is DSGVTQTPKHLITATGQRVTLRCSPRSGDLSVYWYQQSLDQGLQFLIQYYNGEERAKGNILERFSAQQFPDLHSELNLSSLELGDSALYFCASSTQWDFDEQYFGPGTRLTVT.

The chain couples TRBV21-1 to TRBJ1-1. TRBV21-1 is termed a pseudogene. The CDR3 length is 16 residues. The CDR3 nucleotides read TGTGCCAGCAGCAAACGGGTAGGGAGGGGGGTTGATATAGCTTTCTTT. Protein: CASSKRVGRGVDIAFF.

The gene calls are TRBV5-1 and TRBJ2-5; TRBD2 matches 10 bases. The germline CDR1 and CDR2 sequences are SGHRS and YFSETQ. The length of the CDR3 is 17 residues. Unmatched junction bases numbered 10, after V lost 4 bases and J lost 1 base. The CDR3 here is CASSPSAGLASQETQYF. In DNA, the CDR3 is TGCGCCAGCAGCCCCAGTGCGGGACTAGCGAGCCAAGAGACCCAGTACTTC.

This sequence joins TRBV7-9 and TRBJ2-5; no firm D call. The CDR3 sequence is 15 residues long. V shed 1 base and J shed 2 bases, with 11 bases lying between them. CDR1 is SEHNR and CDR2 is FQNEAQ in the germline V gene (reference sequence). In nucleotides, the CDR3 is TGTGCCAGCAGCTTAGACGCAGGAACTCAAGAGACCCAGTACTTC. Residues: CASSLDAGTQETQYF.

As to this clone: The same CDR3 can be traced to other DNA sequences in this sample. The DNA of the CDR3 is TGCAGTGCCGGATGGAGGGAGACCCAGTACTTC. Translated: CSAGWRETQYF. V gene TRBV20-1 combines with J gene TRBJ2-5, with a possible D match to TRBD2 (5 bases). Deletions cut 6 bases from V and 5 bases from J, with 10 bases between. Germline V CDR1 and CDR2: DFQATT, SNEGSKA (reference sequence). The CDR3 has 11 amino acids.